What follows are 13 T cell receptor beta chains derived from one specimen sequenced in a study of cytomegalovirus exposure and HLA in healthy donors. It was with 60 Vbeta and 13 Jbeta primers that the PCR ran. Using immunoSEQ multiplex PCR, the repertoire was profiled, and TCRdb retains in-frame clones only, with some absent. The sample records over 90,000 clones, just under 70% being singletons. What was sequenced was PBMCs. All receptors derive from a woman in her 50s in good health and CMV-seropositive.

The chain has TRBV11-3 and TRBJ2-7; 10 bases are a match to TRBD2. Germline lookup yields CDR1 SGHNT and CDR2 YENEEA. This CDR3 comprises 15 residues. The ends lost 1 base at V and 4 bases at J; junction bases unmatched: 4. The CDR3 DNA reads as TGTGCCAGCAGCTTAGGTCCTAGCGGGGGTTACGAGCAGTACTTC. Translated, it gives CASSLGPSGGYEQYF.

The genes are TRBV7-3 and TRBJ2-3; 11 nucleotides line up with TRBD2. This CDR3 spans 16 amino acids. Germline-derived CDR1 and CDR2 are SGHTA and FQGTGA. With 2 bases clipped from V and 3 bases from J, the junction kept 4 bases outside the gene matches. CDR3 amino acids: CASSLGLAGGTDTQYF. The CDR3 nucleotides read TGTGCCAGCAGCTTAGGATTAGCGGGAGGGACAGATACGCAGTATTTT.

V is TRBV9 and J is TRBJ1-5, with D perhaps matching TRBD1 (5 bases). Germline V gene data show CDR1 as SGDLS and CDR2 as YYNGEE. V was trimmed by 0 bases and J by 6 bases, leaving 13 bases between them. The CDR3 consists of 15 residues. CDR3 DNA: TGTGCCAGCAGCGTAGAAGCCGGGGGGGGTCAGCCCCAGCATTTT. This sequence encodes CASSVEAGGGQPQHF.

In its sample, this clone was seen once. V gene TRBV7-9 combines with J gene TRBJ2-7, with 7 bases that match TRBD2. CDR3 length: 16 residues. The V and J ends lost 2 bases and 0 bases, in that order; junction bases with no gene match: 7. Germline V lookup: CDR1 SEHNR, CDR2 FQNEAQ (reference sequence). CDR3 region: CASSLSGVMASYEQYF. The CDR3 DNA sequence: TGTGCCAGCAGCTTAAGCGGGGTCATGGCCTCCTACGAGCAGTACTTC.

CDR3 coding DNA: TGTGCCAGCAGCTTGGTGGGGGACACATTTCCCACCTTC. As protein: CASSLVGDTFPTF. V gene TRBV5-6 combines with J gene TRBJ1-2; a weak D match, TRBD1 (6 bases). The V and J ends lost 0 bases and 13 bases respectively, with 16 bases between them. From germline, CDR1 is SGHDT and CDR2 YYEEEE. The CDR3 length is 13 residues. Together with reference TRBV5-6 and TRBJ1-2, the CDR3 gives the full variable domain: DAGVTQSPTHLIKTRGQQVTLRCSPKSGHDTVSWYQQALGQGPQFIFQYYEEEERQRGNFPDRFSGHQFPNYSSELNVNALLLGDSALYLCASSLVGDTFPTFGSGTRLTVV.

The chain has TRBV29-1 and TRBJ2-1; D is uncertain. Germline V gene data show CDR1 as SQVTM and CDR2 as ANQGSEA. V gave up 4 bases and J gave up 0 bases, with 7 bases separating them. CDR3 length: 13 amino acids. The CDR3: CSVGLSSYNEQFF. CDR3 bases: TGCAGCGTTGGATTGAGCTCCTACAATGAGCAGTTCTTC.

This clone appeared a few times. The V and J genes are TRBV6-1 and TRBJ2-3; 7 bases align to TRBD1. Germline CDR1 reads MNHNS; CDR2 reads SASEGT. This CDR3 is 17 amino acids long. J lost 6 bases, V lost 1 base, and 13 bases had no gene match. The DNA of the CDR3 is TGTGCCAGCAGTGAAGGACAGGGTATTCGTTTTGATGATACGCAGTATTTT. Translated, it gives CASSEGQGIRFDDTQYF.

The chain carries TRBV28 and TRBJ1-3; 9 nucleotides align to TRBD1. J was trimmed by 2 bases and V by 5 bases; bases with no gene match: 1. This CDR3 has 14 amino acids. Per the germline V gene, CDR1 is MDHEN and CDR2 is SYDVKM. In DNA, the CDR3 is TGTGCCAGCAGTAGGGACAGGGCTGGAAACACCATATATTTT. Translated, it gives CASSRDRAGNTIYF.

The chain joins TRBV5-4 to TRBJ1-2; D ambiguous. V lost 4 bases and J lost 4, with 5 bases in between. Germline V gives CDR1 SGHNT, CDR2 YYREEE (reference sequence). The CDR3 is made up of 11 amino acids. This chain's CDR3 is CASSAFYGYTF. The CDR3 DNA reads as TGTGCCAGCAGCGCGTTCTATGGCTACACCTTC.

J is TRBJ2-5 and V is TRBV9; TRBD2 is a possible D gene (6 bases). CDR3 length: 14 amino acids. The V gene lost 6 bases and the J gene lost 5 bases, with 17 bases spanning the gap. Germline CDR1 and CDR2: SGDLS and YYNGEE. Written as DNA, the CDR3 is TGTGCCAGCAACGGGGGACCCGCCTCGGAGACCCAGTACTTC. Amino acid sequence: CASNGGPASETQYF.

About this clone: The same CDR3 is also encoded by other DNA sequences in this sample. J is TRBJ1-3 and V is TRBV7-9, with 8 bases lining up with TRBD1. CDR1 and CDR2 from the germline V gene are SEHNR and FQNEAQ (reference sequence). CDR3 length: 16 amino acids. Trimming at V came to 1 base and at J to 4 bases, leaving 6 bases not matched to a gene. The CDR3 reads CASSLGQGAAGNTIYF. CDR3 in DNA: TGTGCCAGCAGCTTAGGTCAGGGGGCGGCCGGAAACACCATATATTTT. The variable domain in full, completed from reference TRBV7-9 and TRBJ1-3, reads DTGVSQNPRHKITKRGQNVTFRCDPISEHNRLYWYRQTLGQGPEFLTYFQNEAQLEKSRLLSDRFSAERPKGSFSTLEIQRTEQGDSAMYLCASSLGQGAAGNTIYFGEGSWLTVV.

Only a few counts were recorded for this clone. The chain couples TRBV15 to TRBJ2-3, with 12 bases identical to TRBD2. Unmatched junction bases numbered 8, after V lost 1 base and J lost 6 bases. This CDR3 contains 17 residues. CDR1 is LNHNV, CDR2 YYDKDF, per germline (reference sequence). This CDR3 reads CATSRGPGTSGRDTQYF. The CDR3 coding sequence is TGTGCCACCAGCAGAGGTCCCGGAACTAGCGGGAGGGATACGCAGTATTTT.

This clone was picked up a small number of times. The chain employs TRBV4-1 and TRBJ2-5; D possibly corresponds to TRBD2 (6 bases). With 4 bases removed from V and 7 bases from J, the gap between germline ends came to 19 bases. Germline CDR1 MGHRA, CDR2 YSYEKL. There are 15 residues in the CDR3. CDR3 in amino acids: CASSPTETGEGTQYF. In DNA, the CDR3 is TGCGCCAGCAGCCCAACAGAGACGGGAGAAGGGACCCAGTACTTC.